One and the same sample provided the 16 T cell receptor beta chains below, sequenced in a study of shared clonotypes between healthy human individuals. As defined, naive CD8 cells were CD45RO-negative and positively selected for CCR7, with terminally differentiated effector memory CD45RA+ cells excluded. TCRdb's table, derived via immunoSEQ multiplex PCR, lists solely in-frame clones and lacks some. The data hold hundreds of thousands of clones, with 90% to 95% observed a single time. Source material: naive CD8+ T cells sorted from blood. These receptors originate from a young woman in good health.

The V and J genes are TRBV25-1 and TRBJ2-2; D may be TRBD1 (6 bases). The CDR3 extends over 16 amino acids. Germline assignment: CDR1 MGHDK and CDR2 SYGVNS. Trimming took 5 bases from V and 6 from J, leaving 19 bases between them. CDR3 coding DNA: TGTGCCAGCAGTAGGGTGGCAGGGGTATATCCCGGGGAGCTGTTTTTT. Protein sequence: CASSRVAGVYPGELFF.

The chain is built from TRBV30 and TRBJ2-1; D unclear. CDR3 length: 14 residues. Germline CDR1 and CDR2: GTSNPN and SVGIG (reference sequence). With 1 base removed from V and 1 base from J, the gap between germline ends came to 8 bases. The CDR3 coding sequence is TGTGCCTGGAGTGGAGTGGGATCCTACAATGAGCAGTTCTTC. This codes for CAWSGVGSYNEQFF.

A note on this clone: Other DNA variants within this sample encode the same CDR3. The gene calls are TRBV5-6 and TRBJ1-1, with D perhaps matching TRBD1 (5 bases). The V gene's germline CDR1 is SGHDT and CDR2 YYEEEE. CDR3 size: 12 residues. Trimming left V 4 bases short and J 6 bases short, with 10 bases between. The CDR3, as DNA: TGTGCCAGCAGCCTCGGGGGACCTGAAGCTTTCTTT. The encoded protein is CASSLGGPEAFF.

This chain connects TRBV27 to TRBJ1-6; possible D gene TRBD1, 6 bases. This CDR3 has 12 amino acids. Germline loops: CDR1 MNHEY, CDR2 SMNVEV (reference sequence). Trimming pared 6 bases from V and 15 bases from J, leaving 15 bases between. CDR3: CASRTGTLNLHF. The CDR3 bases are TGTGCCAGCAGGACCGGGACATTAAACCTCCACTTT.

The gene calls are TRBV5-6 and TRBJ2-5; no clear D. The V gene's germline CDR1 is SGHDT and CDR2 YYEEEE. V shed 2 bases and J shed 1 base, with 6 bases lying between them. CDR3 length equals 13 residues. In DNA, the CDR3 is TGTGCCAGCAGCTTTCCAGGCCAAGAGACCCAGTACTTC. Residues: CASSFPGQETQYF.

V is TRBV5-6 and J is TRBJ2-7; unclear D gene. Trimming stripped 4 bases from V and 4 bases from J, with 12 bases between. Germline CDR1 and CDR2: SGHDT and YYEEEE. The length of the CDR3 is 13 residues. In nucleotides, the CDR3 is TGTGCCAGCAGCACTGAGGTGTCTTACGAGCAGTACTTC. Amino acid sequence: CASSTEVSYEQYF.

CDR3 DNA: TGTGCCAGCAGTGAGGGTGTCGGGCAGTTCTTC. The encoded protein is CASSEGVGQFF. The chain has TRBV6-1 and TRBJ2-1, with D uncertain. CDR1 is MNHNS and CDR2 is SASEGT in the germline V gene. V lost 3 bases and J 12 bases, leaving 9 bases between the germline ends. This CDR3 region has 11 residues.

The rearrangement links TRBV7-6 to TRBJ2-7; D uncertain. V shed 0 bases and J shed 4 bases, with 4 bases lying between them. The CDR3 has 12 amino acids. Germline-derived CDR1 and CDR2 are SGHVS and FNYEAQ. CDR3 bases: TGTGCCAGCAGCTTAGCCGATTACGAGCAGTACTTC. Protein: CASSLADYEQYF.

V usage is TRBV27 and J usage is TRBJ2-3, with D tentatively TRBD2 (6 bases). The CDR3 contains 11 residues. Germline CDR1 is MNHEY and CDR2 is SMNVEV (reference sequence). V shed 5 bases and J shed 8 bases, with 8 bases lying between them. In DNA, the CDR3 is TGTGCCAGCAGTGTGGGGGGTACGCAGTATTTT. Its protein is CASSVGGTQYF.

This chain links TRBV27 with TRBJ1-5; 8 bases line up with TRBD1. This CDR3 spans 13 amino acids. V was pared by 2 bases and J by 7 bases, with 1 base of the junction left unmatched. Germline lookup yields CDR1 MNHEY and CDR2 SMNVEV (reference sequence). Written as DNA, the CDR3 is TGTGCCAGCAGTTTAACAGGGGGGCAGCCCCAGCATTTT. Translated: CASSLTGGQPQHF.

This chain joins TRBV30 and TRBJ2-7; D ambiguous. Germline lookup yields CDR1 GTSNPN and CDR2 SVGIG (reference sequence). CDR3 size: 12 residues. V lost 4 bases to trimming and J lost 2 bases, with 9 bases between them. The CDR3 sequence: CAWKGTTYEQYF. Written as DNA, the CDR3 is TGTGCCTGGAAGGGCACCACCTACGAGCAGTACTTC.

This chain joins TRBV5-1 and TRBJ2-2, with TRBD1 matching over 8 bases. This CDR3 is built from 17 residues. Unmatched junction bases numbered 13, after V lost 4 bases and J lost 5 bases. Germline values: CDR1 SGHRS, CDR2 YFSETQ. CDR3 sequence reads: CASSAISGQARTGELFF. CDR3 nucleotides: TGCGCCAGCAGCGCAATTTCGGGACAGGCTAGGACCGGGGAGCTGTTTTTT.

This chain joins TRBV28 and TRBJ2-7, with 10 bases that match TRBD1. V shed 6 bases and J 5 bases; nucleotides not matched to a gene: 7. This CDR3 spans 14 amino acids. In germline, CDR1 is MDHEN, CDR2 SYDVKM. CDR3 nucleotides: TGTGCCAGCAGAATCGGGACAGGGGTCCACGAGCAGTACTTC. It translates to CASRIGTGVHEQYF. Full variable domain (outside the CDR3, taken from reference TRBV28 and TRBJ2-7): DVKVTQSSRYLVKRTGEKVFLECVQDMDHENMFWYRQDPGLGLRLIYFSYDVKMKEKGDIPEGYSVSREKKERFSLILESASTNQTSMYLCASRIGTGVHEQYFGPGTRLTVT.

The rearrangement links TRBV11-2 to TRBJ2-3; TRBD2 matches 10 bases. J gave up 2 bases and V 1 base, and 9 bases lay outside the gene matches. The CDR3 contains 18 residues. The germline gives CDR1 SGHAT, CDR2 FQNNGV. As DNA, the CDR3 is TGTGCCAGCAGCTTAGGGCTAGCGGGAGTGTGGGACACAGATACGCAGTATTTT. Protein: CASSLGLAGVWDTDTQYF.

The J gene is TRBJ2-7, the V gene TRBV5-4; TRBD2 matches at 8 bases. This CDR3 has 15 residues. Trimming took 0 bases from V and 3 from J; bases not matched to a gene: 5. Germline V CDR1 and CDR2: SGHNT, YYREEE (reference sequence). The CDR3 sequence: CASSLGAGANYEQYF. In DNA form, the CDR3 reads TGTGCCAGCAGCTTGGGAGCGGGAGCCAACTACGAGCAGTACTTC.

This chain's CDR3 is CASLTANYGYTF. The CDR3 coding sequence is TGTGCCAGCCTGACAGCTAACTATGGCTACACCTTC. The chain is built from TRBV7-9 and TRBJ1-2, with a weak D call TRBD1 (5 bases). Germline CDR1 reads SEHNR; CDR2 reads FQNEAQ (reference sequence). The CDR3 is 12 amino acids. V lost 8 bases and J lost 0, with 7 bases in between.